This TCR beta chain was observed in a study of T-cell reconstitution after alpha-beta-depleted transplantation in children. This clonotype appeared a few times. Library preparation (for TCRbeta) was performed with unique molecular identifiers. MiXCR was run by TCRdb on the PCR reads, yielding one entry per CDR3 protein. The data contain over 100,000 distinct CDR3 sequences, approximately 5.4% of them singletons. Germline CDR1 reads SGHRS; CDR2 reads YFSETQ. The CDR3 is made up of 14 amino acids. V was clipped by 1 base and J by 6 bases; unmatched bases: 5. The sample in question was PBMCs, mostly from graft donor cells, obtained 60 days after TCRalphabeta/CD19-depleted stem cell transplant. The chain is built from TRBV5-1 and TRBJ1-1, with 8 bases lining up with TRBD1. This receptor was obtained from a female patient younger than 10 who had a stem cell transplant for Fanconi anemia, so the T cells may come from the graft donor. The CDR3 coding sequence is TGCGCCAGCAGCTTGATAACAGGGGGATCTGAAGCTTTCTTT. This encodes CASSLITGGSEAFF.